This T cell receptor beta chain was found in a study of Ad26.COV2.S vaccination and SARS-CoV-2 variants. Sample treatment: roughly 18 received Ad26.COV2.S at low or high dose, single or two shots; about five received placebo; per-sample allocation not given. Specimens were obtained on day 63 following the first vaccine or placebo injection. Only in-frame clones appear in the TCRdb table, and some are missing; sequencing was by immunoSEQ multiplex PCR. The top ten clones hold approximately 1.9% of a sample with some 320,000 clones, about 86% of them seen once. CDR3 length: 16 amino acids. Trimming at V came to 0 bases and at J to 5 bases, leaving 8 bases not matched to a gene. In germline, CDR1 is LGHDT, CDR2 YNNKEL (reference sequence).

The chain couples TRBV3-1 (or the pseudogene TRBV3-2) to TRBJ2-3; the match to TRBD2 covers 7 bases. This specimen consisted of peripheral blood, obtained in a trial of Ad26.COV2.S vaccine versus placebo. The sequence derives from a person aged 18-65 years who received the Ad26.COV2.S COVID-19 vaccine or a placebo. The chain's CDR3 is CASSQDPRRGEDTQYF. CDR3 coding DNA: TGTGCCAGCAGCCAAGACCCGCGCCGGGGGGAAGATACGCAGTATTTT.